This T cell receptor (beta chain) was identified in a study of technical replicates of blood from a few donors. There are a few counts of this clone. Repertoires were generated with immunoSEQ multiplex PCR, while TCRdb's copy carries only in-frame clones and drops some. The sample lists about 53,000 clones; about 82% were seen once. CDR3 length: 11 amino acids. V was pared by 5 bases and J by 12 bases, with 8 bases between. Per the germline V gene, CDR1 is LNHDA and CDR2 is SQIVND (reference sequence). V gene TRBV19 combines with J gene TRBJ1-6; D is unclear. The source of this sequence is a human donor in good health. Some clones in this sample may be carry-over from other donors' samples. The sample consisted of PBMCs. The CDR3 is CASSPQVPLHF. In DNA form, the CDR3 reads TGTGCCAGTAGTCCACAAGTACCCCTCCACTTT.